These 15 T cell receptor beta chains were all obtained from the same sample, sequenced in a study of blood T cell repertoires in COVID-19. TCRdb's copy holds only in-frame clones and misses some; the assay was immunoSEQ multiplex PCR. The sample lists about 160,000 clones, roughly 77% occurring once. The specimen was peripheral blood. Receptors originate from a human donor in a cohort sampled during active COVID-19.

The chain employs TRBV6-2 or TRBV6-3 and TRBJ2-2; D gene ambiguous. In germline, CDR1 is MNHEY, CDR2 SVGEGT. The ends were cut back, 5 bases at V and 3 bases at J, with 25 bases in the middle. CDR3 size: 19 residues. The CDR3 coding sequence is TGTGCCAGCAGTCCCCAACCGCCTTTTAACGAAGCATACACCGGGGAGCTGTTTTTT. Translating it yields CASSPQPPFNEAYTGELFF.

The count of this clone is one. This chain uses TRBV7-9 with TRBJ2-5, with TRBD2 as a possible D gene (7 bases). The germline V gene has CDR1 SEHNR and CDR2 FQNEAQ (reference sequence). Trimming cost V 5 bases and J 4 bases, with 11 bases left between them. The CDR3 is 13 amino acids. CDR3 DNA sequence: TGTGCCAGCAGCCCCGGGGGGCTAGAGACCCAGTACTTC. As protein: CASSPGGLETQYF.

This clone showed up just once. As DNA, the CDR3 is TGCGCCAGCAGTGAGGGACAGGGATGGGAGACCCAGTACTTC. Its protein product is CASSEGQGWETQYF. The chain has TRBV10-2 and TRBJ2-5; 8 nucleotides agree with TRBD1. The germline gives CDR1 WSHSY, CDR2 SAAADI. This CDR3 contains 14 residues. Germline trimming cut 2 bases from V and 5 bases from J; bases unmatched to any gene: 4.

The chain's CDR3 is CASSESTDNPTEAFF. CDR3 coding DNA: TGCGCCAGCAGTGAGTCAACGGACAACCCCACTGAAGCTTTCTTT. The gene calls are TRBV10-1 and TRBJ1-1, with D possibly matching TRBD1 (5 bases). The length of the CDR3 is 15 residues. Germline CDR1 WNHNN, CDR2 SYGVQD (reference sequence). The V and J ends lost 0 bases and 4 bases respectively, with 12 bases between them.

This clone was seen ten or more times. The CDR3 reads CASSIEGQYYNEQFF. The CDR3 coding sequence is TGTGCCAGTAGTATAGAAGGACAGTATTACAATGAGCAGTTCTTC. The gene calls are TRBV19 and TRBJ2-1; tentatively, D is TRBD1 (6 bases). The length of the CDR3 is 15 residues. Per germline, CDR1 LNHDA and CDR2 SQIVND (reference sequence). The germline V and J ends were trimmed by 0 bases and 4 bases, with 10 bases remaining between them. Full variable domain (missing parts from reference TRBV19 and TRBJ2-1): DGGITQSPKYLFRKEGQNVTLSCEQNLNHDAMYWYRQDPGQGLRLIYYSQIVNDFQKGDIAEGYSVSREKKESFPLTVTSAQKNPTAFYLCASSIEGQYYNEQFFGPGTRLTVL.

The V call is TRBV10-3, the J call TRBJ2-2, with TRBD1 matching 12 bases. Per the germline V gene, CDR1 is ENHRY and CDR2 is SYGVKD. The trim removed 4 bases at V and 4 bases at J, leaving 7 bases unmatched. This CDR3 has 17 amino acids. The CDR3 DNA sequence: TGTGCCATCAGTGTCCGGGACAGGGGGCCTGGCACCGGGGAGCTGTTTTTT. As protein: CAISVRDRGPGTGELFF.

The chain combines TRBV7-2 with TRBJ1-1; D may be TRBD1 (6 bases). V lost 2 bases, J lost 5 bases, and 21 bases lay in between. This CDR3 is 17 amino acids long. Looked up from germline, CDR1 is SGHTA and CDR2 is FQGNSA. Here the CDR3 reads CASSLNPMRGKETEAFF. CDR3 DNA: TGTGCCAGCAGCTTAAATCCCATGAGGGGGAAGGAGACTGAAGCTTTCTTT.

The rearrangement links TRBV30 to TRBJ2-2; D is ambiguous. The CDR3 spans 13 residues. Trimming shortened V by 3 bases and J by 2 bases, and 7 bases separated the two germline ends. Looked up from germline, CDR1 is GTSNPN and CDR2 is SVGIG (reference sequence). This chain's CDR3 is CAWSAVNTGELFF. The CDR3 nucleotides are TGTGCCTGGAGCGCAGTTAACACCGGGGAGCTGTTTTTT.

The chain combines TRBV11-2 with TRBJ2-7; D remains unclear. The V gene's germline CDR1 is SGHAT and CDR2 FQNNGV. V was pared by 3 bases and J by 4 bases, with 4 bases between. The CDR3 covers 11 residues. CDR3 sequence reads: CASSFKYEQYF. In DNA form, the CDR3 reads TGTGCCAGCAGCTTCAAATACGAGCAGTACTTC.

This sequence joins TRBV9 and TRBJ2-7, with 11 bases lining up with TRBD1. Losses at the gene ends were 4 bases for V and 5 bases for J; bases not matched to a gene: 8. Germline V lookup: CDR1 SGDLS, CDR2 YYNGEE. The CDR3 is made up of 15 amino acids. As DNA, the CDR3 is TGTGCCAGCAGCCAAGGAGGGACAGGGGGAAACGAGCAGTACTTC. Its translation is CASSQGGTGGNEQYF.

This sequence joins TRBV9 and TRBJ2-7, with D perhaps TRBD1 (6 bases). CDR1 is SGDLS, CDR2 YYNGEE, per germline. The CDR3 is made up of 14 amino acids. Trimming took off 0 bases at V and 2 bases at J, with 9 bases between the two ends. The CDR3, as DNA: TGTGCCAGCAGCGTAGATCAGGGGACCTACGAGCAGTACTTC. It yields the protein CASSVDQGTYEQYF.

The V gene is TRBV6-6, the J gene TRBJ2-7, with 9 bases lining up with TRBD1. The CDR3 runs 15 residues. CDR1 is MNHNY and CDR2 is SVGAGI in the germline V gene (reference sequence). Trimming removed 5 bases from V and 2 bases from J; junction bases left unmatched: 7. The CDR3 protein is CASSRPGQGTYEQYF. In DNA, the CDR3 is TGTGCCAGCAGTCGACCGGGACAGGGAACCTACGAGCAGTACTTC.

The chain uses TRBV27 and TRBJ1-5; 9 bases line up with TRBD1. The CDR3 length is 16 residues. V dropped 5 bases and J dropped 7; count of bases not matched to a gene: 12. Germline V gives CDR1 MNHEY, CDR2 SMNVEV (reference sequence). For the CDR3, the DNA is TGTGCCAGCAGTGGAACGGGACAGGGCGCGTGGCAGCCCCAGCATTTT. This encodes CASSGTGQGAWQPQHF.

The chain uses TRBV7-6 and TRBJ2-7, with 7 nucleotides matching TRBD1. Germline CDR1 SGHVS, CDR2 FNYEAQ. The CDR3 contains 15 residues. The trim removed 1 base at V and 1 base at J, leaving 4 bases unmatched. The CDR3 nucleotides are TGTGCCAGCAGCTTAGGTCGGGACAGTTCCTACGAGCAGTACTTC. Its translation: CASSLGRDSSYEQYF. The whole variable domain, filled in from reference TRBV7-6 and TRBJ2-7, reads GAGVSQSPRYKVTKRGQDVALRCDPISGHVSLYWYRQALGQGPEFLTYFNYEAQQDKSGLPNDRFSAERPEGSISTLTIQRTEQRDSAMYRCASSLGRDSSYEQYFGPGTRLTVT.

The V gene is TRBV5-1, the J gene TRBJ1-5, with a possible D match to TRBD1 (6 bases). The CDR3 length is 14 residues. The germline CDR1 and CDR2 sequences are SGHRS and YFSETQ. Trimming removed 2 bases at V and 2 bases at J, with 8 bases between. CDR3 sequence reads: CASSFRGGNQPQHF. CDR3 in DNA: TGCGCCAGCAGCTTCAGGGGAGGCAATCAGCCCCAGCATTTT.